The clone carrying this T cell receptor beta chain has more than one count but fewer than ten. From germline, CDR1 is MGHDK and CDR2 SYGVNS. The CDR3 covers 12 residues. With V trimmed by 3 bases and J by 8 bases, 3 bases remained unmatched. The data stem from a study of neoadjuvant anti-PD-1 for oral cavity cancer. Study context: Patients without progression received a fourth nivolumab dose around day 43, then surgical resection on days 50-56.

Clones were sequenced by immunoSEQ multiplex PCR, and TCRdb holds only the in-frame ones, with some missing. This sample has 75,000 to 100,000 clones, with approximately 80% found just once. Stage II-IVA oral cavity squamous cell carcinoma was new and untreated by systemic or radiation therapy. No culture or expansion preceded analysis of these blood cells. The TCR comes from a person between 35 and 79 years old with oral cavity squamous cell carcinoma. The chain carries TRBV25-1 and TRBJ1-1; TRBD1 matches at 7 bases. Sequencing used PBMCs, obtained before nivolumab (anti-PD-1) treatment. The CDR3: CASSDWDREAFF. The CDR3 region has the DNA TGTGCCAGCAGTGACTGGGACAGAGAAGCTTTCTTT.